The rows below give T cell receptor beta chains drawn from one sample of a study of blood T cell repertoires in COVID-19. Profiling relied on immunoSEQ multiplex PCR, and the TCRdb table lists in-frame clones only, not all of them. The sample records around 210,000 clones, about 88% being singletons. Sequencing used peripheral blood. The receptor set was obtained from a man aged 50-59 years with COVID-19, enrolled during active disease. Each CDR3 is given with its conserved first and last residue. Fields, in order: V gene, D gene, clone size, J gene, CDR3 protein. D genes are given only for firm matches. Where a row states a size, it is once, few, many or the class of an expanded clone; other rows omit it.

TRBV6-5	.	.	TRBJ2-1	CASHPPENEQFF
TRBV6-6	TRBD1	many	TRBJ1-5	CASIPGQNSNQPQHF
TRBV12-3/TRBV12-4	.	.	TRBJ2-7	CASSPDYEQYF
TRBV28	.	.	TRBJ1-5	CASSTLDRRNQPQHF
TRBV7-9	TRBD2	.	TRBJ2-7	CASSFWGSGPTSSEQYF
TRBV28	.	.	TRBJ2-7	CASSRTGEQYF
TRBV10-2	.	.	TRBJ2-7	CASSERLVSSYEQYF
TRBV6-2/TRBV6-3	TRBD1	.	TRBJ1-1	CASSYSRTGLTLNTEAFF
TRBV5-1	TRBD2	.	TRBJ2-2	CASSLVGGTSDTGELFF
TRBV27	.	.	TRBJ2-1	CASSPPSGNEQFF
TRBV29-1	TRBD1	few	TRBJ1-1	CSVELLPGGTEAFF
TRBV7-3	TRBD2	.	TRBJ2-1	CASSSRLAGGYNEQFF
TRBV5-1	TRBD2	.	TRBJ2-5	CASSPGLAAQETQYF
TRBV3-1/TRBV3-2	.	.	TRBJ2-1	CASSQVAGEQFF
TRBV3-1/TRBV3-2	.	.	TRBJ2-5	CASSARGGSPETQYF
TRBV9	.	few	TRBJ2-5	CASSVATVQETQYF
TRBV7-2	TRBD1	few	TRBJ2-1	CASSPRDRGVDNEQFF
TRBV5-8	.	.	TRBJ1-5	CASSQGSLGAYQPQHF
TRBV5-1	TRBD1	once	TRBJ1-2	CASSLAFDRATYGYTF
TRBV6-2/TRBV6-3	.	.	TRBJ1-2	CASSNPGPDYGYTF
TRBV27	TRBD1	.	TRBJ2-2	CASRPLGGGTGELFF
TRBV11-2	TRBD1	.	TRBJ2-7	CASSLTGDLQYF
TRBV2	.	.	TRBJ2-7	CASSAGHFYEQYF
TRBV5-6	.	.	TRBJ1-6	CASSLVGSSYNSPLHF
TRBV7-6	.	.	TRBJ2-2	CASSLRPDSYTGELFF
TRBV4-3	.	.	TRBJ2-2	CASSQESNTGELFF
TRBV11-2	TRBD2	.	TRBJ2-1	CASQLAGGPNEQFF
TRBV7-6	TRBD2	.	TRBJ2-7	CASSQSSGITYEQYF
TRBV7-9	.	.	TRBJ2-3	CASSISGDTQYF
TRBV14	.	.	TRBJ2-7	CASSQVQNYEQYF
TRBV27	.	.	TRBJ2-3	CASSFIGTDTQYF
TRBV2	.	.	TRBJ2-7	CASKETTNSYEQYF
TRBV7-6	.	.	TRBJ2-7	CASSLASGGSSYEQYF
TRBV7-8	TRBD1	.	TRBJ1-1	CASSTGEWVTEAFF
TRBV6-5	TRBD1	.	TRBJ2-1	CASSIGTGGNEQFF
TRBV7-9	TRBD1	.	TRBJ1-1	CASSLGTGVDTEAFF
TRBV10-2	.	.	TRBJ2-5	CASSPAGEKETQYF
TRBV5-1	.	once	TRBJ2-1	CASSLMGDYNEQFF
TRBV19	TRBD2	.	TRBJ2-1	CASSILAGEVREQFF
TRBV27	TRBD1	.	TRBJ1-1	CASSTLRDRERETEAFF
TRBV13	.	.	TRBJ1-6	CASSSAGGVYNSPLHF
TRBV6-6	.	.	TRBJ2-3	CASSYSKGHSTDTQYF
TRBV5-1	.	.	TRBJ1-6	CASSLTAHNSPLHF
TRBV29-1	TRBD2	.	TRBJ2-7	CSVLGGGLTYEQYF
TRBV7-3	.	.	TRBJ2-3	CASSLLGSVGDTQYF
TRBV7-3	.	.	TRBJ2-7	CASSLRPGGVYEQYF
TRBV7-3	.	once	TRBJ2-7	CASSLDSAAGYEQYF
TRBV12-3/TRBV12-4	.	.	TRBJ2-5	CASSSVEETQYF
TRBV19	TRBD1	.	TRBJ1-2	CASSMTGNYGYTF
TRBV7-9	.	.	TRBJ1-3	CASSPGTGGNTIYF
TRBV18	TRBD2	.	TRBJ2-7	CASSPGLAGGTTREQYF
TRBV10-3	TRBD1	.	TRBJ2-3	CASRTGATDTQYF
TRBV5-1	TRBD1	.	TRBJ1-5	CASSPGQGGSNQPQHF
TRBV27	.	.	TRBJ1-1	CASSHGRGGQAFF
TRBV7-3	TRBD2	.	TRBJ2-1	CASSLTGAGGPGEQFF
TRBV7-2	TRBD2	.	TRBJ2-7	CASSSLSGDSYEQYF
TRBV5-8	TRBD1	.	TRBJ1-4	CASSFGTGKTNEKLFF
TRBV7-8	TRBD1	.	TRBJ2-7	CASSSLQGYEQYF
TRBV6-6	TRBD1	.	TRBJ2-5	CATRGTGREETQYF